Given below is one T cell receptor beta chain in context. After re-calling the 5' RACE reads, TCRdb lists one entry per CDR3 protein, DNA absent. This sample's table has 150,000 to 200,000 distinct CDR3 sequences. This entry belongs to a study of monozygotic twins with inflammatory bowel disease. This CDR3 has 14 amino acids. The V gene's germline CDR1 is SGHRS and CDR2 YFSETQ. The genes are TRBV5-1 and TRBJ2-7; the TCRdb D gene call, TRBD1, has no DNA to confirm it. The TCR comes from a human donor with ulcerative colitis or Crohn's disease, or a healthy co-twin of an affected twin (not recorded which). The sample taken for sequencing was blood. CDR3 in amino acids: CASSPGTSSYEQYF.